This T cell receptor (beta chain) is from a study of T cell responses to AZD1222 COVID-19 vaccine. V was cut by 6 bases and J by 7 bases, with 15 bases left in between. The germline CDR1 and CDR2 sequences are MNHEY and SVGAGI. The CDR3 length is 13 residues. Assay: immunoSEQ multiplex PCR; the TCRdb copy retains only in-frame clones and omits some. Of some 170,000 clones in the sample, 90% to 95% were seen once. This rearrangement joins TRBV6-5 to TRBJ1-2; a weak D match, TRBD1 (6 bases). This receptor was obtained from an adult who received the MenACWY meningococcal vaccine as a control. The specimen was peripheral blood, collected 28 days after the second dose of the MenACWY control vaccine. For the CDR3, the DNA is TGTGCCAGCAGGGGGACACGGGAATCTGGCTACACCTTC. Encoded protein: CASRGTRESGYTF.